This T cell receptor (beta chain) was captured in a study of patients and donors after allogeneic stem cell transplantation. TCRdb reanalysed the RT-PCR reads using MiXCR and keeps one entry per CDR3 protein. The sample consists of 920,000 or so distinct CDR3 sequences, roughly 18% of them appearing once. The V gene's germline CDR1 is SGHTA and CDR2 FQGTGA. The CDR3 contains 14 residues. Trimming at V came to 5 bases and at J to 8 bases, leaving 10 bases not matched to a gene. The rearrangement uses TRBV7-3 and TRBJ1-2, with TRBD1 identical over 8 bases. This clonotype was obtained from a human donor who was either an allogeneic HSCT recipient or a stem cell or donor lymphocyte infusion donor (not recorded which). It is not recorded whose cells these are; they may come from a transplant donor. The sequencing sample was made of blood, either unsorted or a sorted T cell fraction (not recorded which). The CDR3 sequence is CASSPGQEFGGYTF. The CDR3, as DNA: TGTGCCAGCAGCCCGGGACAGGAGTTCGGGGGCTACACCTTC.